This T cell receptor (beta chain) was recorded in a study of blood T cell repertoires in COVID-19. Study at large: Samples of COVID-19 (acute and convalescent) were obtained from the United States, Italy and Spain. T cells, B-cell-depleted T cells, or PBMCs provided the cDNA or gDNA that served as material.

The CDR3 sequence is 12 residues long. Trimming cost V 6 bases and J 4 bases, with 6 bases left between them. Germline V gene data show CDR1 as KGHSH and CDR2 as LQKENI. Original data processing: Estimated nucleated cell counts came from reference gene primer amplification. TCRdb's table, derived via immunoSEQ multiplex PCR, lists solely in-frame clones and lacks some. The V and J calls and the clone size are those of that table, but D and trimming were determined from the DNA. The sample lists about 13,000 clones, roughly three quarters occurring once. Sequenced input: peripheral blood. The rearrangement joins TRBV18 to TRBJ1-4; D is uncertain. The source is a human donor in a cohort sampled during active COVID-19. The CDR3 DNA sequence: TGTGCCAGCTCCCACAGTAATGAAAAACTGTTTTTT. Encoded protein: CASSHSNEKLFF.